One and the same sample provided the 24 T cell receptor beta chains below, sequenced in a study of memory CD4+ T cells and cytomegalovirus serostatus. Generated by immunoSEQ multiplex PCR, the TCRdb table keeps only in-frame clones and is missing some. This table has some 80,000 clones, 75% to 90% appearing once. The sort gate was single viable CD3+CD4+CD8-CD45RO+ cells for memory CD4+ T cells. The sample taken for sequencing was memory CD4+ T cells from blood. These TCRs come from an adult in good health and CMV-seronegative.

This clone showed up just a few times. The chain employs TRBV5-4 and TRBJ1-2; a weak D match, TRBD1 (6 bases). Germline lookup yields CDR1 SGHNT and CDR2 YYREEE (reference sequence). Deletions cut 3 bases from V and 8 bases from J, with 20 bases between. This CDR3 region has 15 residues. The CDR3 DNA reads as TGTGCCAGCAGCTCAGTCAAGACAGGTAGTAAAGGCTACACCTTC. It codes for CASSSVKTGSKGYTF.

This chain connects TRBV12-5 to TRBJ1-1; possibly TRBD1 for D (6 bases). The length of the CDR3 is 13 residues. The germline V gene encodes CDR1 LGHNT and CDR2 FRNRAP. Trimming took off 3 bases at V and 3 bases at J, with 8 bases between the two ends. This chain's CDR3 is CASGLEGDTEAFF. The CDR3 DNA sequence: TGTGCTAGTGGTTTAGAGGGGGACACTGAAGCTTTCTTT. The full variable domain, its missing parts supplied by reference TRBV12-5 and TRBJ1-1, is DARVTQTPRHKVTEMGQEVTMRCQPILGHNTVFWYRQTMMQGLELLAYFRNRAPLDDSGMPKDRFSAEMPDATLATLKIQPSEPRDSAVYFCASGLEGDTEAFFGQGTRLTVV.

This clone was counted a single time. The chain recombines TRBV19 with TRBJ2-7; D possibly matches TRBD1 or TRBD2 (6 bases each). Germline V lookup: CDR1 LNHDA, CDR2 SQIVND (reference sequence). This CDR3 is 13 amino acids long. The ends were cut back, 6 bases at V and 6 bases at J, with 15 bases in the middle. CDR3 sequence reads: CASRSEQGGEQYF. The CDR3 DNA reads TGTGCCAGTAGGTCGGAACAGGGAGGCGAGCAGTACTTC. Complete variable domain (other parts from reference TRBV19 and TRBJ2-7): DGGITQSPKYLFRKEGQNVTLSCEQNLNHDAMYWYRQDPGQGLRLIYYSQIVNDFQKGDIAEGYSVSREKKESFPLTVTSAQKNPTAFYLCASRSEQGGEQYFGPGTRLTVT.

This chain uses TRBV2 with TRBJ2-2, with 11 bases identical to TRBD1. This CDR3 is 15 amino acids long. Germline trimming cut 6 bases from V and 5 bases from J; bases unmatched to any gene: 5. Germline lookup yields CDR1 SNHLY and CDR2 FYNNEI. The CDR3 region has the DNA TGTGCCAGCAGGAGGACAGGGGGCTTGACCGGGGAGCTGTTTTTT. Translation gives CASRRTGGLTGELFF.

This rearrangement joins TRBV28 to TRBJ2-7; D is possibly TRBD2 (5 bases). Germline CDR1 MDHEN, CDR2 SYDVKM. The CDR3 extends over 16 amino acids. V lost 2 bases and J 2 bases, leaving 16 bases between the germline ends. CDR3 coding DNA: TGTGCCAGCAGTTTAGGGCCCCCGGGATTAGCCTACGAGCAGTACTTC. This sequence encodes CASSLGPPGLAYEQYF.

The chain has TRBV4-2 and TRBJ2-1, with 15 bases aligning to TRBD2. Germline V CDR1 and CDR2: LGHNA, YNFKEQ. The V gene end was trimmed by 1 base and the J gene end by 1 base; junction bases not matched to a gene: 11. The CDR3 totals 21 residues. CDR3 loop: CASSQAAGLAGGIGSYNEQFF. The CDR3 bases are TGTGCCAGCAGCCAAGCGGCCGGACTAGCGGGGGGGATTGGGTCCTACAATGAGCAGTTCTTC.

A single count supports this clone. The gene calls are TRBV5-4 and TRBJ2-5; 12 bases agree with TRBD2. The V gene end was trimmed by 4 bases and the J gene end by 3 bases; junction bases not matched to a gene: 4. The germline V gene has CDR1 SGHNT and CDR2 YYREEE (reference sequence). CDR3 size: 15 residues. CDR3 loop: CASSPGLAGKETQYF. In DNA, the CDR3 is TGTGCCAGCAGCCCGGGACTAGCGGGCAAAGAGACCCAGTACTTC.

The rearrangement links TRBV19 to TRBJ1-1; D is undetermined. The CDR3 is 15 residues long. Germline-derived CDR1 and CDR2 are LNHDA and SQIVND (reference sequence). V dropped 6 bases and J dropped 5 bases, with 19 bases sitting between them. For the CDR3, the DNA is TGTGCCAGTAGGGGATACGGAACCGCGGGAACTGAAGCTTTCTTT. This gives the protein CASRGYGTAGTEAFF.

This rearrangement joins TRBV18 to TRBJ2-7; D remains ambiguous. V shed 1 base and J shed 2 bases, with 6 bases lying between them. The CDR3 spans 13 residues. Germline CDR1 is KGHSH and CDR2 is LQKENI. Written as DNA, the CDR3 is TGTGCCAGCTCACCACTGGGAACCTACGAGCAGTACTTC. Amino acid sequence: CASSPLGTYEQYF.

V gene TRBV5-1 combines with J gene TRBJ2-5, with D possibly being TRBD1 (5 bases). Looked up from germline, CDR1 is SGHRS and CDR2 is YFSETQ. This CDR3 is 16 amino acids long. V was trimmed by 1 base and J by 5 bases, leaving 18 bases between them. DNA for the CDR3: TGCGCCAGCAGCTTGCAAGGGGTCGCCCCAGGGGAGACCCAGTACTTC. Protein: CASSLQGVAPGETQYF.

CDR3 nucleotides: TGTGCCAGCAGTGAAGCGCAGGGCGAGCAGTACTTC. Encoded protein: CASSEAQGEQYF. V and J are TRBV6-1 and TRBJ2-7; maybe TRBD1 (5 bases). Germline V gives CDR1 MNHNS, CDR2 SASEGT. The ends were cut back, 0 bases at V and 6 bases at J, with 6 bases in the middle. CDR3 size: 12 residues.

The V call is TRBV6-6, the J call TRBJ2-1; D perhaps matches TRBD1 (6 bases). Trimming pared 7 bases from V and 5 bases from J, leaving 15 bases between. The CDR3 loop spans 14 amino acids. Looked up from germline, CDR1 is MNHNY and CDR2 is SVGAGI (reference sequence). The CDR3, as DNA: TGTGCCAGCACCACTCACAGGGAAAACAATGAGCAGTTCTTC. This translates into CASTTHRENNEQFF.

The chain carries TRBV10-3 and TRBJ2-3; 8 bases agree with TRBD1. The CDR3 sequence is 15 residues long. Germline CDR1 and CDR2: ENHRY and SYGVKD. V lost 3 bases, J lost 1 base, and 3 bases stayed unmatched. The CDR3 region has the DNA TGTGCCATCAGTGATCCGGGACAGGGCACAGATACGCAGTATTTT. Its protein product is CAISDPGQGTDTQYF.

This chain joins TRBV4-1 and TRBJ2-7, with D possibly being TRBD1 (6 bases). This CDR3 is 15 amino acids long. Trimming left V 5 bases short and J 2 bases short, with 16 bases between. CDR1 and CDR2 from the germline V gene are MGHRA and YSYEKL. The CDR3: CASSFGTTPAYEQYF. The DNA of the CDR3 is TGCGCCAGCAGCTTCGGGACAACGCCGGCCTACGAGCAGTACTTC.

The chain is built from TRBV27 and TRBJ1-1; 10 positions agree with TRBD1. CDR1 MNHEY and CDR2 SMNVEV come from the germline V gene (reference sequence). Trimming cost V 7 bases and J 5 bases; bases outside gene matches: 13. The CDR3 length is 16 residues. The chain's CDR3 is CASTPMRGQGETEAFF. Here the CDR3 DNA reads TGTGCCAGCACCCCGATGAGAGGACAGGGGGAGACTGAAGCTTTCTTT.

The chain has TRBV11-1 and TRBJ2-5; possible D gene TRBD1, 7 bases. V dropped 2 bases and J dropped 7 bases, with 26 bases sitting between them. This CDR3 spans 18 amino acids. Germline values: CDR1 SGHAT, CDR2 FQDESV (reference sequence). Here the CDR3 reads CASSLRAGTASKTGTQYF. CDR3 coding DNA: TGTGCCAGCAGCTTACGGGCGGGGACAGCAAGTAAGACAGGGACCCAGTACTTC.

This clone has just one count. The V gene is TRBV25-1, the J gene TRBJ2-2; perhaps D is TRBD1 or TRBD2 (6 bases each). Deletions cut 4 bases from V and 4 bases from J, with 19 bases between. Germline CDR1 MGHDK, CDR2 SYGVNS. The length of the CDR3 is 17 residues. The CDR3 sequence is CASSGSSWGAGTGELFF. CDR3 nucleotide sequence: TGTGCCAGCAGTGGTTCTAGCTGGGGGGCGGGCACCGGGGAGCTGTTTTTT.

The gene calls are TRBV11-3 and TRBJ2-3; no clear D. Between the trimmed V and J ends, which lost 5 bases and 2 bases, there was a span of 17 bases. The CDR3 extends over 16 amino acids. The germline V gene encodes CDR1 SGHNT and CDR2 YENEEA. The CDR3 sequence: CASSERRAWDTDTQYF. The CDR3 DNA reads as TGTGCCAGCAGCGAGCGCCGGGCCTGGGACACAGATACGCAGTATTTT.

The CDR3 nucleotides are TGTGCCAGCAGTGAAGGGCTAATCTTGGCCCAGCATTTT. It translates to CASSEGLILAQHF. The V call is TRBV6-1, the J call TRBJ1-5, with D hard to call. The CDR3 is 13 amino acids. The germline gives CDR1 MNHNS, CDR2 SASEGT. V was cut by 1 base and J by 11 bases, with 12 bases left in between.

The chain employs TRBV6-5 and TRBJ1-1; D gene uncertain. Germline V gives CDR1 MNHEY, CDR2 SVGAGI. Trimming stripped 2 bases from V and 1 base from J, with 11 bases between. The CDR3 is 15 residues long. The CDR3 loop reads CASSYGGNRNTEAFF. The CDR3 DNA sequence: TGTGCCAGCAGTTACGGAGGGAACAGGAACACTGAAGCTTTCTTT.

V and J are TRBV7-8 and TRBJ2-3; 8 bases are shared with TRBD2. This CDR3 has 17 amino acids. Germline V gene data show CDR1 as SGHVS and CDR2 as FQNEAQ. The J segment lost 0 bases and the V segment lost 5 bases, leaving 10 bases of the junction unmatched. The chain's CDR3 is CASSAAGLASSTDTQYF. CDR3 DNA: TGTGCCAGCAGCGCAGCCGGACTAGCATCTAGCACAGATACGCAGTATTTT.

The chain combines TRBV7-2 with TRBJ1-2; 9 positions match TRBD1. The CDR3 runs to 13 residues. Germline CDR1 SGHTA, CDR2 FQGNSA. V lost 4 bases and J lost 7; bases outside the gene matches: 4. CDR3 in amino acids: CASSSTGGGGYTF. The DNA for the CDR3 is TGTGCCAGCAGCTCCACAGGGGGCGGTGGCTACACCTTC.

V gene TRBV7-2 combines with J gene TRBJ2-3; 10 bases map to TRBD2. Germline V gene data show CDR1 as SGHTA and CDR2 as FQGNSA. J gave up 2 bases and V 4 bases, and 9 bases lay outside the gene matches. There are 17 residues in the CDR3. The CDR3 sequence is CASSSEKLAGFTDTQYF. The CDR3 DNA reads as TGTGCCAGCAGCTCGGAAAAACTAGCGGGATTCACAGATACGCAGTATTTT.

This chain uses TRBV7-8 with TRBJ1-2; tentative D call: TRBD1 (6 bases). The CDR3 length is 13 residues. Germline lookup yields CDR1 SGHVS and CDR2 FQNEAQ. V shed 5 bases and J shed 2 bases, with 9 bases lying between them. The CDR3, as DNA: TGTGCCAGCAGCGCGGGACAAAACTATGGCTACACCTTC. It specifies CASSAGQNYGYTF.